One sample yielded the 25 T cell receptor beta chains listed below, sequenced in a study of T cell responses to AZD1222 COVID-19 vaccine. Here immunoSEQ multiplex PCR was the method, and the copy in TCRdb shows in-frame clones only, minus some. The table has 65,000 to 75,000 clones, roughly 75% seen once. Sequenced here: peripheral blood, sampled 28 days after the second AZD1222 dose. The receptors come from an adult who received the AZD1222 COVID-19 vaccine.

The chain carries TRBV28 and TRBJ2-7, with D perhaps matching TRBD1 (5 bases). The CDR3 covers 16 residues. Germline CDR1 is MDHEN and CDR2 is SYDVKM. V lost 5 bases and J 2 bases, leaving 19 bases between the germline ends. The CDR3 spells CASSGETRARAYEQYF. The CDR3 coding sequence is TGTGCCAGCAGTGGTGAGACCCGGGCCAGGGCCTACGAGCAGTACTTC.

This chain links TRBV21-1 with TRBJ1-5; the table's TRBD1 call for D was not verified on the DNA. TRBV21-1 is flagged as a pseudogene. The CDR3 contains 17 residues. The DNA for the CDR3 is TGTGCCAGCAGCAAATTGGGCACGACAGGCAAAAATCAGCCCCAGCATTTT. It codes for CASSKLGTTGKNQPQHF.

The chain recombines TRBV3-1 (or the pseudogene TRBV3-2) with TRBJ2-1; 8 bases are a match to TRBD2. The CDR3 is made up of 15 amino acids. Germline V CDR1 and CDR2: LGHDT, YNNKEL (reference sequence). Trimming cost V 4 bases and J 3 bases; bases outside gene matches: 5. The CDR3, as DNA: TGTGCCAGCAGCCCGGGACTAGGATACTACAATGAGCAGTTCTTC. This translates into CASSPGLGYYNEQFF.

V usage is TRBV11-2 and J usage is TRBJ2-7; D is unresolved. V was clipped by 2 bases and J by 9 bases, with 17 bases between them. The length of the CDR3 is 14 residues. In germline, CDR1 is SGHAT, CDR2 FQNNGV. CDR3 coding DNA: TGTGCCAGCAGCTTACCCGGGCAAATGGTTCGGCAGTACTTC. Protein: CASSLPGQMVRQYF.

V usage is TRBV7-8 and J usage is TRBJ1-2; 8 positions match TRBD1. The CDR3 spans 13 residues. V was pared by 5 bases and J by 5 bases, with 4 bases of the junction left unmatched. From germline, CDR1 is SGHVS and CDR2 FQNEAQ. The CDR3 here is CASSTRTGYGYTF. CDR3 sequence (DNA): TGTGCCAGCAGCACCCGGACAGGGTATGGCTACACCTTC.

V is TRBV15 and J is TRBJ2-1; tentative D call: TRBD2 (6 bases). Trimming shortened V by 3 bases and J by 8 bases, and 17 bases separated the two germline ends. This CDR3 is 15 amino acids long. The germline V gene has CDR1 LNHNV and CDR2 YYDKDF (reference sequence). The CDR3 DNA reads as TGTGCCACCAGCAGTGGTGGAGGGGTGAAGGATGAGCAGTTCTTC. This gives the protein CATSSGGGVKDEQFF. The full variable domain, in which reference TRBV15 and TRBJ2-1 provide the parts outside the CDR3, is DAMVIQNPRYQVTQFGKPVTLSCSQTLNHNVMYWYQQKSSQAPKLLFHYYDKDFNNEADTPDNFQSRRPNTSFCFLDIRSPGLGDTAMYLCATSSGGGVKDEQFFGPGTRLTVL.

The rearrangement uses TRBV4-2 and TRBJ2-1, with TRBD2 identical over 7 bases. This CDR3 is built from 17 residues. Germline assignment: CDR1 LGHNA and CDR2 YNFKEQ. V was pared by 1 base and J by 4 bases, with 10 bases of the junction left unmatched. In DNA, the CDR3 is TGTGCCAGCAGCCAAGTCAGCGAGGGGCGGGAGTACAATGAGCAGTTCTTC. Translated, it gives CASSQVSEGREYNEQFF.

The chain combines TRBV30 with TRBJ2-2, with TRBD2 matching 11 bases. This CDR3 has 16 residues. The germline CDR1 and CDR2 sequences are GTSNPN and SVGIG (reference sequence). V lost 2 bases and J lost 1; bases outside the gene matches: 3. For the CDR3, the DNA is TGTGCCTGGAGTCAAGGACTAGCGGGGAACACCGGGGAGCTGTTTTTT. It codes for CAWSQGLAGNTGELFF.

The chain has TRBV30 and TRBJ2-7; the D is unclear. V lost 0 bases and J 5 bases, leaving 14 bases between the germline ends. The CDR3 is made up of 14 amino acids. Germline V lookup: CDR1 GTSNPN, CDR2 SVGIG (reference sequence). For the CDR3, the DNA is TGTGCCTGGAGTGTTTCAGGATGGTCGAACGAGCAGTACTTC. Its protein product is CAWSVSGWSNEQYF.

The chain recombines TRBV6-4 with TRBJ2-7, with 8 bases fitting TRBD2. J gave up 6 bases and V 8 bases, and 18 bases lay outside the gene matches. The CDR3 covers 16 residues. Germline lookup yields CDR1 MRHNA and CDR2 SNTAGT. The CDR3, as DNA: TGTGCCAGCTCAGTGACAGAAAGGAGCGGGAGCGGCGAGCAGTACTTC. It is translated as CASSVTERSGSGEQYF.

The rearrangement joins TRBV5-1 to TRBJ1-4; the D gene is possibly TRBD1 (5 bases). V shed 4 bases and J shed 10 bases, with 20 bases lying between them. The CDR3 runs to 15 residues. Per the germline V gene, CDR1 is SGHRS and CDR2 is YFSETQ. The CDR3 DNA sequence: TGCGCCAGCAGCCCGCGGGACGGCCGAATTGGAAAACTGTTTTTT. This translates into CASSPRDGRIGKLFF.

The rearrangement joins TRBV30 to TRBJ2-7; 7 bases are a match to TRBD1. The germline V gene has CDR1 GTSNPN and CDR2 SVGIG (reference sequence). J was trimmed by 2 bases and V by 4 bases; bases with no gene match: 8. The CDR3 totals 14 residues. CDR3 sequence reads: CAWNPGTAPYEQYF. DNA of the CDR3: TGTGCCTGGAATCCCGGGACAGCGCCCTACGAGCAGTACTTC.

This chain joins TRBV3-1 (or the pseudogene TRBV3-2) and TRBJ2-3; D not resolved. The CDR3 has 15 residues. V gave up 3 bases and J gave up 3 bases, with 13 bases separating them. Germline V gene sequence: CDR1 LGHDT, CDR2 YNNKEL (reference sequence). The DNA of the CDR3 is TGTGCCAGCAGCCAGGGGTTGGCATGGACAGATACGCAGTATTTT. Its protein product is CASSQGLAWTDTQYF.

The rearrangement links TRBV3-1 (or the pseudogene TRBV3-2) to TRBJ2-5; maybe TRBD2 (6 bases). V lost 4 bases, J lost 5 bases, and 11 bases lay in between. CDR3 length: 13 amino acids. CDR1 and CDR2 from the germline V gene are LGHDT and YNNKEL (reference sequence). The CDR3, as DNA: TGTGCCAGCAGCCTCGGGGGTTGGGAGACCCAGTACTTC. Amino acids: CASSLGGWETQYF.

The genes are TRBV5-6 and TRBJ2-7; maybe TRBD1 (5 bases). The CDR3 consists of 13 residues. Per germline, CDR1 SGHDT and CDR2 YYEEEE. Trimming pared 0 bases from V and 3 bases from J, leaving 7 bases between. CDR3 in DNA: TGTGCCAGCAGCTTGGGCAGGGTCTACGAGCAGTACTTC. It translates to CASSLGRVYEQYF.

The chain joins TRBV12-3 or TRBV12-4 to TRBJ2-5, with a weak D call TRBD1 (6 bases). This CDR3 contains 13 residues. V lost 5 bases, J lost 1 base, and 8 bases lay in between. The CDR3 nucleotides read TGTGCCAGCAGTCGGACAGTCCAAGAGACCCAGTACTTC. Protein: CASSRTVQETQYF.

This rearrangement joins TRBV30 to TRBJ1-1, with no clear D. Germline V gene data show CDR1 as GTSNPN and CDR2 as SVGIG (reference sequence). Trimming left V 2 bases short and J 1 base short, with 8 bases between. The CDR3 length is 13 residues. The CDR3 protein is CAWSRGPNTEAFF. The CDR3 DNA reads TGTGCCTGGAGTCGAGGACCGAACACTGAAGCTTTCTTT.

This chain uses TRBV18 with TRBJ2-1; 9 nucleotides agree with TRBD2. CDR1 and CDR2 (germline): KGHSH, LQKENI. The CDR3 spans 16 residues. The junction had 2 bases not matched to a gene; V was cut back by 0 bases and J by 2 bases. The CDR3 region has the DNA TGTGCCAGCTCACCACCGGGCGGGGGGGCCTACAATGAGCAGTTCTTC. Translation: CASSPPGGGAYNEQFF.

The V gene is TRBV12-3 or TRBV12-4, the J gene TRBJ2-5; D not certain. V dropped 7 bases and J dropped 5 bases, with 11 bases sitting between them. The CDR3 runs to 12 residues. CDR3 sequence: CASNIYGETQYF. Here the CDR3 DNA reads TGTGCCAGCAACATATATGGGGAGACCCAGTACTTC.

The chain combines TRBV25-1 with TRBJ1-4; 9 nucleotides match TRBD1. The CDR3 runs to 15 residues. After removal of 3 bases from V and 3 bases from J, the junction contained 2 bases not matched to a gene. Germline values: CDR1 MGHDK, CDR2 SYGVNS. CDR3 region: CASSDRQGANEKLFF. CDR3 in DNA: TGTGCCAGCAGTGACAGACAGGGGGCTAATGAAAAACTGTTTTTT. The whole variable domain, remainder taken from reference TRBV25-1 and TRBJ1-4, is EADIYQTPRYLVIGTGKKITLECSQTMGHDKMYWYQQDPGMELHLIHYSYGVNSTEKGDLSSESTVSRIRTEHFPLTLESARPSHTSQYLCASSDRQGANEKLFFGSGTQLSVL.

The CDR3 nucleotides read TGTGCCAGCTCACCACTTGGGACAGGGGGCCCCTATGGCTACACCTTC. This translates into CASSPLGTGGPYGYTF. V usage is TRBV18 and J usage is TRBJ1-2; 12 positions match TRBD1. The CDR3 runs 16 residues. With V trimmed by 1 base and J by 4 bases, 4 bases remained unmatched. The V gene's germline CDR1 is KGHSH and CDR2 LQKENI.

This clone was observed a handful of times. This CDR3 reads CASSLGQGRYYGYTF. The CDR3 DNA follows: TGCGCCAGCAGCCTGGGACAGGGCAGATACTATGGCTACACCTTC. This chain links TRBV5-1 with TRBJ1-2, with 9 bases lining up with TRBD1. The length of the CDR3 is 15 residues. V lost 4 bases, J lost 3 bases, and 7 bases stayed unmatched. CDR1 and CDR2 (germline): SGHRS, YFSETQ.

The chain is built from TRBV5-1 and TRBJ2-7; possible D gene TRBD1, 5 bases. V was clipped by 0 bases and J by 2 bases, with 12 bases between them. CDR3 size: 15 residues. In germline, CDR1 is SGHRS, CDR2 YFSETQ. CDR3 bases: TGCGCCAGCAGCTTGGAGGCAGGGTCAACCTACGAGCAGTACTTC. It is translated as CASSLEAGSTYEQYF.

The rearrangement uses TRBV30 and TRBJ1-3, with TRBD1 as a possible D gene (5 bases). The germline V gene has CDR1 GTSNPN and CDR2 SVGIG (reference sequence). The CDR3 contains 14 residues. Trimming pared 4 bases from V and 0 bases from J, leaving 10 bases between. In DNA form, the CDR3 reads TGTGCCTGGACCTCAGGGTCCTCTGGAAACACCATATATTTT. Amino acids: CAWTSGSSGNTIYF.

The CDR3 DNA reads as TGTGCCAGCAGCCAAAGGACAGGGGGTATGCTCGCGGATGGCTACACCTTC. Translating it yields CASSQRTGGMLADGYTF. This chain joins TRBV4-2 and TRBJ1-2; 10 bases align to TRBD1. This CDR3 comprises 17 residues. With V trimmed by 2 bases and J by 6 bases, 12 bases remained unmatched. Per germline, CDR1 LGHNA and CDR2 YNFKEQ.